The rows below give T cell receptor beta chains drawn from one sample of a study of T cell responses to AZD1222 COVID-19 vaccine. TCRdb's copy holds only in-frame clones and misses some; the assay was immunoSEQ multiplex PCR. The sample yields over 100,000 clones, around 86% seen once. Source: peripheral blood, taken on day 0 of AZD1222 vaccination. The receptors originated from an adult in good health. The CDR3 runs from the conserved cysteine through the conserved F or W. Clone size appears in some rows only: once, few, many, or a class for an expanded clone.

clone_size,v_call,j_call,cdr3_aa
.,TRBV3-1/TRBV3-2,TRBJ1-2,CASSQNRATYGYTF
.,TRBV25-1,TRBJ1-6,CASSELGGPLHF
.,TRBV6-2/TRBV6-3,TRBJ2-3,CASSYSGGTDTQYF
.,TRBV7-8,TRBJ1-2,CASSLVALDYGYTF
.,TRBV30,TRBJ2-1,CAWSQKVNEQFF
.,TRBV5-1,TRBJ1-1,CASRRETNTEAFF
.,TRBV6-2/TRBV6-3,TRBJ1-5,CASSYSESLKPQPQHF
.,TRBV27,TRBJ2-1,CASSRQGSYNEQFF
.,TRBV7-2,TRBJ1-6,CASSLVSGEWNSPLHF
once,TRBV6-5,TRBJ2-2,CASSYWALKTGELFF
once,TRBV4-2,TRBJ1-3,CASSRVGTDGNTIYF
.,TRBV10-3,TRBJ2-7,CAIGLAGAYYEQYF
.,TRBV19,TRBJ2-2,CAREQGEGSGELFF
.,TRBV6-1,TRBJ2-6,CASSVDSGRSGANVLTF
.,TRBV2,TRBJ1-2,CASRAGGPNGYTF
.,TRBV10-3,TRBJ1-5,CAISALDRGLNQPQHF
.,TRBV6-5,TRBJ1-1,CASRQTGGPFEAFF
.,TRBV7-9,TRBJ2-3,CASSVTLGKGTDTQYF
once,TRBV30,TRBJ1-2,CAWSKQANYGYTF
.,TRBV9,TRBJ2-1,CASSVKLAGVPYNEQFF
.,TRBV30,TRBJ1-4,CAWSIGGYNEKLFF
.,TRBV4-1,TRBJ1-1,CASSLGQATEAFF
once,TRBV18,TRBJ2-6,CASSLNRDSGANVLTF
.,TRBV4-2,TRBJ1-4,CASSPTIQGRASTNEKLFF
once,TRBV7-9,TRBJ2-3,CASSLVVADSDTQYF
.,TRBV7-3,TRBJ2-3,CASSLTALSTDTQYF
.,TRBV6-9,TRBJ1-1,CASSHLKGTVGEAFF
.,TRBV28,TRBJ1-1,CASTIGGMNTEAFF
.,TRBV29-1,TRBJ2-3,CSVVEASRADTQYF
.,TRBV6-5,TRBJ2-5,CASTPWIAAGETQYF
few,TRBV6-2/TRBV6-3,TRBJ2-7,CASSYTGSRSNEQYF
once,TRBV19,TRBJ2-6,CASSMFGGTGALGNVLTF
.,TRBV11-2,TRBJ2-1,CASSLNLVTLNYEQFF
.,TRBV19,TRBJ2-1,CASSMSGSYNEQFF
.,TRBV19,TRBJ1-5,CASSPGDSNQPQHF
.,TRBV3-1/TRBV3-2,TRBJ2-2,CASSLTGELFF
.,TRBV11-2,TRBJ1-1,CASSLEVNTEAFF
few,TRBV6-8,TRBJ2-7,CASSYGTGSPEQYF
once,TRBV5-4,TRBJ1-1,CASSSTDYEAFF
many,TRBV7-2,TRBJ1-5,CASSPTGGNQPQHF
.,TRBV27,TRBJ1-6,CASSLSKEAPNSPLHF
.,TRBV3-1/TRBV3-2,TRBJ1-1,CASSQAGKSMNTEAFF
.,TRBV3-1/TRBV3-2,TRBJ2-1,CASSRQGNSYNEQFF